Ten or more counts support the clone carrying this T cell receptor (beta chain). The target antigen is unknown. These data are taken from a study of identical twins. Study-level results: The models systematically underestimated how much out-of-frame TCR alpha was shared in monozygotic twins.

V shed 4 bases, J shed 5 bases, and the junction held 9 bases outside the gene matches. The CDR3 spans 17 residues. In germline, CDR1 is MGHRA, CDR2 YSYEKL. Each CDR3 protein is one row after TCRdb ran MiXCR on the 5' RACE reads. Of around 650,000 distinct CDR3 sequences listed, roughly 6.6% are singletons. These data also featured in a second study, about yellow fever vaccine responses in identical twins.

The sequence was obtained from a woman aged 18-29 years in good health. Sequenced: PBMCs. The chain recombines TRBV4-1 with TRBJ2-7; TRBD2 matches 15 bases. This CDR3 reads CASSRGGLAGGVDEQYF. The CDR3 coding sequence is TGCGCCAGCAGCCGCGGTGGACTAGCGGGAGGGGTCGACGAGCAGTACTTC.